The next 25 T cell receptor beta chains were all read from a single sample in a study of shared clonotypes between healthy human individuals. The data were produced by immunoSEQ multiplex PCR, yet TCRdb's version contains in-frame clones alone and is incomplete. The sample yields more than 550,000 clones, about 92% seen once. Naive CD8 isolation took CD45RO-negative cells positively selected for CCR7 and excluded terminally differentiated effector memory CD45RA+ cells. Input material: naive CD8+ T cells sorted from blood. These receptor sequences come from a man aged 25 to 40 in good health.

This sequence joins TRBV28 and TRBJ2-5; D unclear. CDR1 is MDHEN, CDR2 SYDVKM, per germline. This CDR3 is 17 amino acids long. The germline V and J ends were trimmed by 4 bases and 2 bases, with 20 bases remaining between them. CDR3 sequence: CASSSSGGALLQETQYF. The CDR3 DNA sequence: TGTGCCAGCAGTTCATCTGGCGGTGCCCTCCTTCAAGAGACCCAGTACTTC.

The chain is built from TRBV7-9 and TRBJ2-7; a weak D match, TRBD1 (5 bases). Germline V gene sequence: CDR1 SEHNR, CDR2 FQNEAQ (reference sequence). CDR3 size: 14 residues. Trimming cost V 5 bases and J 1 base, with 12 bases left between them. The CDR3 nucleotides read TGTGCCAGCAGCCACATGTCAGGGTCCTACGAGCAGTACTTC. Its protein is CASSHMSGSYEQYF. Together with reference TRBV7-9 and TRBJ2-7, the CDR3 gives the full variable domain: DTGVSQNPRHKITKRGQNVTFRCDPISEHNRLYWYRQTLGQGPEFLTYFQNEAQLEKSRLLSDRFSAERPKGSFSTLEIQRTEQGDSAMYLCASSHMSGSYEQYFGPGTRLTVT.

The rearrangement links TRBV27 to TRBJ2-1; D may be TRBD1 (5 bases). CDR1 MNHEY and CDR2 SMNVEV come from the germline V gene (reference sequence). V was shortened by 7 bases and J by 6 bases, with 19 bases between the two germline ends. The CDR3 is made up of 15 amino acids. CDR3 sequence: CASKKDNQWGNEQFF. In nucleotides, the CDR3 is TGTGCCAGCAAGAAGGACAATCAGTGGGGCAATGAGCAGTTCTTC.

This CDR3 reads CASSVLSFGTDTQYF. The DNA of the CDR3 is TGTGCCAGCAGTGTGTTATCCTTTGGCACAGATACGCAGTATTTT. The chain carries TRBV25-1 and TRBJ2-3; D gene unclear. This CDR3 is 15 amino acids long. V lost 4 bases and J 1 base, leaving 12 bases between the germline ends. CDR1 is MGHDK, CDR2 SYGVNS, per germline.

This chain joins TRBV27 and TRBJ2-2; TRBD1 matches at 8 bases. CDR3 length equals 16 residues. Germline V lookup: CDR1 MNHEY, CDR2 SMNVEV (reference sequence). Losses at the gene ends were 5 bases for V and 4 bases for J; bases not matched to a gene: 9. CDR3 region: CASSLAGGGRTGELFF. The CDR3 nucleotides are TGTGCCAGCAGTCTTGCAGGGGGCGGGCGCACCGGGGAGCTGTTTTTT.

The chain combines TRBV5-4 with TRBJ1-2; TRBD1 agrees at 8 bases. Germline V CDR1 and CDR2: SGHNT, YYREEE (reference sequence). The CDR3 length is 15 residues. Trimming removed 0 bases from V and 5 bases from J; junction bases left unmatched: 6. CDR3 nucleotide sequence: TGTGCCAGCAGCTTGGGGACACAGGGGGTATATGGCTACACCTTC. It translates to CASSLGTQGVYGYTF.

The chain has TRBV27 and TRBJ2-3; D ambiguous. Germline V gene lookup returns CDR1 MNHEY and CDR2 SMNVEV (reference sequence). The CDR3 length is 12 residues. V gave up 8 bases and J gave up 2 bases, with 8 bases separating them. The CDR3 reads CASLWFTDTQYF. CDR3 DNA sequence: TGTGCCAGCCTGTGGTTCACAGATACGCAGTATTTT.

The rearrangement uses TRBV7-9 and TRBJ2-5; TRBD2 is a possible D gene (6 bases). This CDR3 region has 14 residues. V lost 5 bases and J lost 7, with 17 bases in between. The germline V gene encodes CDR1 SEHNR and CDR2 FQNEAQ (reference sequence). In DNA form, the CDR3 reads TGTGCCAGCAGCAACTGGGACTTTCTGGGGACCCAGTACTTC. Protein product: CASSNWDFLGTQYF.

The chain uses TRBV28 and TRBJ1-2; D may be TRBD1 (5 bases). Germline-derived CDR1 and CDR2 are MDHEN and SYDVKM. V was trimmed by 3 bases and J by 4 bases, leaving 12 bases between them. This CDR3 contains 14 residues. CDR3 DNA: TGTGCCAGCAGTTTCCTGGGACGAGCCTATGGCTACACCTTC. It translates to CASSFLGRAYGYTF.

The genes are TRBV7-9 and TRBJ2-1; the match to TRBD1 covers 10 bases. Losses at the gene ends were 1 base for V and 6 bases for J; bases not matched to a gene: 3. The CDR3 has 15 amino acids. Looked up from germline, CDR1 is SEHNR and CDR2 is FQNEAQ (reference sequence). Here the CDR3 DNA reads TGTGCCAGCAGCTTAGGGGGACAGGGGTCCAATGAGCAGTTCTTC. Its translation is CASSLGGQGSNEQFF.

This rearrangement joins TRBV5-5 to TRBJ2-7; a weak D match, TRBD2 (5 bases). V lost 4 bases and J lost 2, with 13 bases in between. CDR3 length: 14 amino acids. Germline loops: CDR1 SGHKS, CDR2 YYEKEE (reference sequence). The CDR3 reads CASSPGAGTYEQYF. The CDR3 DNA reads TGTGCCAGCAGCCCGGGTGCCGGGACCTACGAGCAGTACTTC.

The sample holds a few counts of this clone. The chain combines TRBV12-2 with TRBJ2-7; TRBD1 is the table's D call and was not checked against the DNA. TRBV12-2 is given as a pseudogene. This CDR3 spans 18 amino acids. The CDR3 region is CASRSPREGQGASYEQYF. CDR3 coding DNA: TGTGCAAGTCGCTCCCCTCGGGAAGGGCAGGGGGCTTCCTACGAGCAGTACTTC.

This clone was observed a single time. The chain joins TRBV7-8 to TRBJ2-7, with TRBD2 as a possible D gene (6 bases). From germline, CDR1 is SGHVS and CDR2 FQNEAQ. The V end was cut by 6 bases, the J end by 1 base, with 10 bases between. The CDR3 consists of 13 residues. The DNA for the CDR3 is TGTGCCAGCAGGGGACTCAAGTCCTACGAGCAGTACTTC. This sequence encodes CASRGLKSYEQYF.

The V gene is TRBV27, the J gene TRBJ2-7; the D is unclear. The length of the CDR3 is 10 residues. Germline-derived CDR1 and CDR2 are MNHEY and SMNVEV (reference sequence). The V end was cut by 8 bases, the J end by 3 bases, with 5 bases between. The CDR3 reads CASGDYEQYF. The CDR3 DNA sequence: TGTGCCAGCGGAGACTACGAGCAGTACTTC.

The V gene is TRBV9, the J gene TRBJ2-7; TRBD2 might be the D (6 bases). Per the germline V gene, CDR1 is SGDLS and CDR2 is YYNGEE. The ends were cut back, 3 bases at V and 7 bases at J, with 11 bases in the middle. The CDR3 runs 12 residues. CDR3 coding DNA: TGTGCCAGCAGCGGGTCAAGCGGGGAGCAGTACTTC. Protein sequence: CASSGSSGEQYF. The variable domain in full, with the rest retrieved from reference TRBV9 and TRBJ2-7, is DSGVTQTPKHLITATGQRVTLRCSPRSGDLSVYWYQQSLDQGLQFLIQYYNGEERAKGNILERFSAQQFPDLHSELNLSSLELGDSALYFCASSGSSGEQYFGPGTRLTVT.

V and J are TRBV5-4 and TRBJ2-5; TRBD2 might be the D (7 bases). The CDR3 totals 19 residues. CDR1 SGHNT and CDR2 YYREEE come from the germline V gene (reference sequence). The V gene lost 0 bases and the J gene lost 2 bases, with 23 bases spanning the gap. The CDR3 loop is CASSLGPEGGVFLQETQYF. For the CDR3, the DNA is TGTGCCAGCAGCTTGGGGCCGGAGGGGGGGGTTTTCTTGCAAGAGACCCAGTACTTC.

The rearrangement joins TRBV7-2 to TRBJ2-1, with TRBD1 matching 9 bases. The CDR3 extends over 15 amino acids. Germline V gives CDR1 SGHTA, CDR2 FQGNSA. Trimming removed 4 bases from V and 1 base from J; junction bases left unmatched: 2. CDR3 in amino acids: CASSYDRGSYNEQFF. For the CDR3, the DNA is TGTGCCAGCAGCTATGACAGGGGGTCCTACAATGAGCAGTTCTTC.

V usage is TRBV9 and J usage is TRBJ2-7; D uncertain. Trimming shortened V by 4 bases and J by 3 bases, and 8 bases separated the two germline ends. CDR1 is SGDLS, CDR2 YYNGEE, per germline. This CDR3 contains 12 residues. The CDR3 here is CASSSSFYEQYF. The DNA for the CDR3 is TGTGCCAGCAGCTCGAGCTTCTACGAGCAGTACTTC.

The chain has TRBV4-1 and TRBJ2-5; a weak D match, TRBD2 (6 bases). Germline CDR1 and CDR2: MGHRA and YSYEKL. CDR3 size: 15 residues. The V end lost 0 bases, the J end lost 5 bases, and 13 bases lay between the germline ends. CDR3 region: CASSQDLAGWETQYF. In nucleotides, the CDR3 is TGCGCCAGCAGCCAAGATCTGGCGGGGTGGGAGACCCAGTACTTC.

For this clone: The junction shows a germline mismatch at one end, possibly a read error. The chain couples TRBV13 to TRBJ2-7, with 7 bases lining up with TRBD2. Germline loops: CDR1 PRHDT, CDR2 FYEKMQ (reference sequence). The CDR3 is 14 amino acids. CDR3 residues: CVSSLPSGTYEQYF. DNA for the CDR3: TGTGTCAGCAGCCTTCCTAGCGGAACCTACGAGCAGTACTTC.

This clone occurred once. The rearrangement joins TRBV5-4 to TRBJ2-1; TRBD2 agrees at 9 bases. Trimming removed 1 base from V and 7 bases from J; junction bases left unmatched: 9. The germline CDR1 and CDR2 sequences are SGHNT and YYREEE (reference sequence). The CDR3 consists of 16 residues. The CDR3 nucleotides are TGTGCCAGCAGCTTGTTCCCAGCGGGGGGCGGGAATGAGCAGTTCTTC. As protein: CASSLFPAGGGNEQFF.

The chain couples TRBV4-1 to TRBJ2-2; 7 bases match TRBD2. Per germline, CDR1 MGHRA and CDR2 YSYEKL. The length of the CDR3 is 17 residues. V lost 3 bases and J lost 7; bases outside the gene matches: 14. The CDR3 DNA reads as TGCGCCAGCAGCCACATCCTAGCGCGGGAGTCAGGCGGGGAGCTGTTTTTT. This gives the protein CASSHILARESGGELFF.

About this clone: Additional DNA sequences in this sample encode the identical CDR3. DNA for the CDR3: TGTGCCAGCGGTGATACGCAGTATTTT. It is translated as CASGDTQYF. The J gene is TRBJ2-3, the V gene TRBV9; no firm D call. The V and J ends lost 7 bases and 6 bases respectively, with 3 bases between them. This CDR3 has 9 residues. Germline CDR1 and CDR2: SGDLS and YYNGEE.

The CDR3 is CASSLELGYNEQFF. The CDR3 DNA reads as TGTGCCAGCAGCTTAGAACTCGGCTACAATGAGCAGTTCTTC. The rearrangement joins TRBV13 to TRBJ2-1, with D uncertain. Per germline, CDR1 PRHDT and CDR2 FYEKMQ (reference sequence). The CDR3 extends over 14 amino acids. Trimming took off 1 base at V and 3 bases at J, with 7 bases between the two ends. Drawing the rest from reference TRBV13 and TRBJ2-1, the complete variable domain is AAGVIQSPRHLIKEKRETATLKCYPIPRHDTVYWYQQGPGQDPQFLISFYEKMQSDKGSIPDRFSAQQFSDYHSELNMSSLELGDSALYFCASSLELGYNEQFFGPGTRLTVL.

The CDR3 nucleotides read TGCGCCAGCAGCTTAACCCCAGGGGACGAGCAGTACTTC. It yields the protein CASSLTPGDEQYF. V gene TRBV5-1 combines with J gene TRBJ2-7, with D perhaps matching TRBD1 (6 bases). Between the trimmed V and J ends, which lost 2 bases and 5 bases, there was a span of 11 bases. Germline V CDR1 and CDR2: SGHRS, YFSETQ. This CDR3 is 13 amino acids long.